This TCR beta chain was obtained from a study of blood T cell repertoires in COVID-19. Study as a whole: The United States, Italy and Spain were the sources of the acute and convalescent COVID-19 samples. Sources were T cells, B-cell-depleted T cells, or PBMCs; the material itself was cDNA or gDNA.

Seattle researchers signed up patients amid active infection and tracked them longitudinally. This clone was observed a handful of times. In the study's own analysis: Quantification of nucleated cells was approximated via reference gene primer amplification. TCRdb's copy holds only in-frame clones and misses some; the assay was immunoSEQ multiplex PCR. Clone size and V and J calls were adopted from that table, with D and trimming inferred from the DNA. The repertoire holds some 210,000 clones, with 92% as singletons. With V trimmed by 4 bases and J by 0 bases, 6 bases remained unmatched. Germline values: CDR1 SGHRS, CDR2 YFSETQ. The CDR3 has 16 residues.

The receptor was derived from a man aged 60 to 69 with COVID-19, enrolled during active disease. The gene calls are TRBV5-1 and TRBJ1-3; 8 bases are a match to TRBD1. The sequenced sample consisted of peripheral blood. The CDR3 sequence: CASSTGQGSSGNTIYF. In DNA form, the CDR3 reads TGCGCCAGCAGCACCGGACAGGGTAGCTCTGGAAACACCATATATTTT.